The 28 T cell receptor beta chains below come from one sample, sequenced in a study of T cell clusters in autoimmune cytopenias. TRB amplification used approximately 250 ng of peripheral blood genomic DNA. TRB rearrangements were amplified by touch-down multiplex PCR with mixed TRB-A/B primers. For each CDR3 protein, TCRdb gives one entry from its re-call of the multiplex PCR reads, without DNA. Its listing shows about 6,900 distinct CDR3 sequences. These data were also reused for a study on T cell repertoires in aging, cancer and after chemotherapy.

Sequenced: peripheral blood. Receptors originate from a human donor in good health.

The CDR3: CASSPPGGFEQYF. The rearrangement joins TRBV27 to TRBJ2-7; checking the TCRdb D call of TRBD1 is not possible without DNA. The CDR3 is 13 amino acids. Germline assignment: CDR1 MNHEY and CDR2 SMNVEV (reference sequence).

This clonotype is identified as large from frequency. The J gene is TRBJ2-1, the V gene TRBV19. CDR3 length: 12 residues. Germline values: CDR1 LNHDA, CDR2 SQIVND (reference sequence). The CDR3 sequence is CASSIGDNEQFF. Combining the CDR3 with reference TRBV19 and TRBJ2-1 gives the whole variable domain DGGITQSPKYLFRKEGQNVTLSCEQNLNHDAMYWYRQDPGQGLRLIYYSQIVNDFQKGDIAEGYSVSREKKESFPLTVTSAQKNPTAFYLCASSIGDNEQFFGPGTRLTVL.

This chain joins TRBV5-4 and TRBJ1-2; the D gene TCRdb calls, TRBD1, cannot be checked with no DNA. Germline CDR1 SGHNT, CDR2 YYREEE (reference sequence). The CDR3 runs 16 residues. The CDR3 spells CASSLDRRTGDYGYTF.

The chain carries TRBV12-3 or TRBV12-4 and TRBJ1-4; the TCRdb call, TRBD1, lacks DNA for checking. CDR3 size: 14 residues. CDR3: CASSPYRVGEKLFF.

The chain uses TRBV6-5 and TRBJ1-3. The germline V gene encodes CDR1 MNHEY and CDR2 SVGAGI. The CDR3 extends over 16 amino acids. CDR3 in amino acids: CASSRGLILGGNTIYF.

V and J are TRBV6-1 and TRBJ2-1; TCRdb picks TRBD2, but there is no DNA to check that call. The CDR3 runs to 16 residues. Germline-derived CDR1 and CDR2 are MNHNS and SASEGT. This chain's CDR3 is CAISGTSGGGYNEQFF.

Considering frequency, this clonotype is medium-sized (0.01 to 0.1%). This rearrangement joins TRBV6-2 or TRBV6-3 to TRBJ2-3; the D gene TCRdb calls, TRBD2, cannot be checked with no DNA. This CDR3 contains 16 residues. Germline V gene data show CDR1 as MNHEY and CDR2 as SVGEGT. CDR3 region: CASSDRLAGGPDTQYF.

The chain has TRBV5-1 and TRBJ1-3. Germline loops: CDR1 SGHRS, CDR2 YFSETQ. The CDR3 totals 16 residues. The CDR3 here is CASSLGLRDSGNTIYF. Full variable domain (missing parts from reference TRBV5-1 and TRBJ1-3): KAGVTQTPRYLIKTRGQQVTLSCSPISGHRSVSWYQQTPGQGLQFLFEYFSETQRNKGNFPGRFSGRQFSNSRSEMNVSTLELGDSALYLCASSLGLRDSGNTIYFGEGSWLTVV.

This clonotype is classed as medium-sized by frequency. The chain combines TRBV6-5 with TRBJ2-7; lacking DNA, the TRBD1 call made by TCRdb goes unchecked. Germline V lookup: CDR1 MNHEY, CDR2 SVGAGI. CDR3 length equals 12 residues. CDR3: CASKGVSYEQYF.

This chain uses TRBV29-1 with TRBJ1-1. CDR1 is SQVTM and CDR2 is ANQGSEA in the germline V gene. The CDR3 is made up of 14 amino acids. The chain's CDR3 is CSIKGPVRDTEAFF. Supplemented by reference TRBV29-1 and TRBJ1-1, the full variable domain reads SAVISQKPSRDICQRGTSLTIQCQVDSQVTMMFWYRQQPGQSLTLIATANQGSEATYESGFVIDKFPISRPNLTFSTLTVSNMSPEDSSIYLCSIKGPVRDTEAFFGQGTRLTVV.

The chain has TRBV19 and TRBJ1-1; without DNA, the TCRdb call of TRBD1 cannot be checked. The CDR3 runs 15 residues. The germline gives CDR1 LNHDA, CDR2 SQIVND (reference sequence). CDR3: CASSIDPGLNTEAFF. Full variable domain (remainder filled in from reference TRBV19 and TRBJ1-1): DGGITQSPKYLFRKEGQNVTLSCEQNLNHDAMYWYRQDPGQGLRLIYYSQIVNDFQKGDIAEGYSVSREKKESFPLTVTSAQKNPTAFYLCASSIDPGLNTEAFFGQGTRLTVV.

This clonotype is identified as medium-sized from frequency. The chain employs TRBV30 and TRBJ1-1; without DNA, the TCRdb call of TRBD1 cannot be checked. The germline V gene encodes CDR1 GTSNPN and CDR2 SVGIG (reference sequence). The CDR3 spans 13 residues. CDR3 sequence reads: CAWTSRDGTEAFF.

The gene calls are TRBV19 and TRBJ1-2. Germline lookup yields CDR1 LNHDA and CDR2 SQIVND (reference sequence). This CDR3 contains 14 residues. CDR3 protein: CASYTGRPAYGYTF.

The chain is built from TRBV11-1 and TRBJ2-3; TCRdb names TRBD2, which stays unverified in the absence of DNA. The germline V gene has CDR1 SGHAT and CDR2 FQDESV (reference sequence). CDR3 size: 17 residues. CDR3 sequence reads: CASSFPPAGGQEDTQYF.

The gene calls are TRBV6-1 and TRBJ2-1; TCRdb designates TRBD1, a call that cannot be tested without DNA. The CDR3 is 14 residues long. Per the germline V gene, CDR1 is MNHNS and CDR2 is SASEGT. CDR3 loop: CASSRAGTYNEQFF.

The chain combines TRBV19 with TRBJ1-1; there is no DNA to check the TCRdb D call of TRBD1. The CDR3 sequence is 16 residues long. Germline V lookup: CDR1 LNHDA, CDR2 SQIVND (reference sequence). CDR3 protein: CASTGRGSQSNTEAFF.

By frequency, this clonotype is medium-sized. This chain joins TRBV19 and TRBJ1-3. The CDR3 runs 14 residues. In germline, CDR1 is LNHDA, CDR2 SQIVND (reference sequence). The CDR3 loop is CASRPRREADTIYF.

The rearrangement links TRBV11-1 to TRBJ1-2; no DNA is available, so the TRBD1 call from TCRdb remains unchecked. This CDR3 has 16 amino acids. Germline V gene lookup returns CDR1 SGHAT and CDR2 FQDESV (reference sequence). CDR3 residues: CASSFPRAQGSYGYTF.

Its frequency marks this clonotype as medium-sized. The chain joins TRBV19 to TRBJ1-2; TCRdb proposes TRBD1, but this gene call is untestable without DNA. This CDR3 spans 13 amino acids. Germline V lookup: CDR1 LNHDA, CDR2 SQIVND (reference sequence). CDR3 protein: CASSATTGSGYTF.

J is TRBJ2-7 and V is TRBV6-2 or TRBV6-3; TCRdb outputs TRBD1, but without DNA this stays unchecked. This CDR3 is 14 amino acids long. Per germline, CDR1 MNHEY and CDR2 SVGEGT. This chain's CDR3 is CASRTQGGSYEQYF.

V is TRBV12-3 or TRBV12-4 and J is TRBJ2-1; as DNA is missing, the TRBD2 call by TCRdb cannot be tested. This CDR3 is built from 15 residues. The CDR3: CASSVLAGAVNEQFF.

Considering frequency, this clonotype is medium-sized. The chain couples TRBV5-6 to TRBJ2-3; the D call from TCRdb, TRBD2, cannot be confirmed without DNA. This CDR3 is 15 amino acids long. Germline V gives CDR1 SGHDT, CDR2 YYEEEE. The CDR3 region is CASSPLRGGTDTQYF.

The J gene is TRBJ2-1, the V gene TRBV12-3 or TRBV12-4. The CDR3 totals 18 residues. The CDR3 sequence is CASSFAFTFPSSYNEQFF.

The chain is built from TRBV15 and TRBJ1-4. CDR1 and CDR2 (germline): LNHNV, YYDKDF (reference sequence). The CDR3 runs 15 residues. CDR3 amino acids: CATSREAGYGEKLFF.

Measured by frequency, this clonotype is medium-sized. The V call is TRBV6-1, the J call TRBJ2-2; TCRdb's D call, TRBD1, is unchecked because there is no DNA. CDR3 length equals 17 residues. The germline CDR1 and CDR2 sequences are MNHNS and SASEGT. The CDR3 sequence is CASSPTGGTANTGELFF.

This clonotype counts as medium-sized (0.01 to 0.1%) by frequency. The rearrangement links TRBV19 to TRBJ2-3; TCRdb lists TRBD2, though no DNA is available to test this call. The CDR3 has 20 amino acids. Germline V gives CDR1 LNHDA, CDR2 SQIVND (reference sequence). This chain's CDR3 is CASSARGSGGAYSGTDTQYF.

The chain couples TRBV12-3 or TRBV12-4 to TRBJ1-2. The CDR3 extends over 14 amino acids. Here the CDR3 reads CASSRSTDNYGYTF.

This chain uses TRBV6-2 or TRBV6-3 with TRBJ1-3. This CDR3 comprises 16 residues. CDR1 MNHEY and CDR2 SVGEGT come from the germline V gene. The CDR3 loop reads CASSYVRHLSGNTIYF.